This passage covers 29 T cell receptor beta chains from one sample sequenced in a study of T cells in Graves' hyperthyroidism and ophthalmopathy. RNA transcripts yielded amplified TCR beta CDR3 regions. In the first-round RT-PCR of the TCR CDR3, the HTBI primer set was used. TCRdb ran MiXCR on the multiplex PCR reads and lists one entry per CDR3 protein. The sample lists 200,000 to 250,000 distinct CDR3 sequences; roughly 15% were seen once. Sequenced sample: blood. The receptor source for this set is a woman between 18 and 29 years old with Graves' ophthalmopathy.

This clonotype has a count of ten or more. This chain links TRBV6-6 with TRBJ2-7; a possible D gene is TRBD2 (5 bases). The CDR3 is made up of 16 amino acids. Germline CDR1 MNHNY, CDR2 SVGAGI (reference sequence). Between the trimmed V and J ends, which lost 4 bases and 7 bases, there was a span of 23 bases. This CDR3 is CASSSLSGSGLNEQYF. CDR3 coding DNA: TGTGCCAGCAGTTCCCTGTCGGGGTCTGGATTGAATGAGCAGTACTTC.

This clonotype was seen many times. The rearrangement joins TRBV5-6 to TRBJ1-4; D is perhaps TRBD1 (5 bases). Between the trimmed V and J ends, which lost 0 bases and 10 bases, there was a span of 10 bases. The CDR3 is 13 amino acids. The germline V gene encodes CDR1 SGHDT and CDR2 YYEEEE. The CDR3: CASSLAYGGKLFF. The CDR3 DNA reads as TGTGCCAGCAGCTTGGCCTACGGGGGAAAACTGTTTTTT. Filled out from reference TRBV5-6 and TRBJ1-4, the complete variable domain reads DAGVTQSPTHLIKTRGQQVTLRCSPKSGHDTVSWYQQALGQGPQFIFQYYEEEERQRGNFPDRFSGHQFPNYSSELNVNALLLGDSALYLCASSLAYGGKLFFGSGTQLSVL.

V gene TRBV11-2 combines with J gene TRBJ2-7; 11 bases fit TRBD1. The V gene's germline CDR1 is SGHAT and CDR2 FQNNGV. The CDR3 has 17 amino acids. The ends lost 4 bases at V and 0 bases at J; junction bases unmatched: 8. The CDR3: CASSSWTGGADSYEQYF. CDR3 bases: TGTGCCAGCAGCTCGTGGACAGGGGGCGCGGACTCCTACGAGCAGTACTTC.

This clonotype was observed at least ten times. The chain joins TRBV4-3 to TRBJ2-7; D perhaps matches TRBD2 (5 bases). V lost 4 bases, J lost 0 bases, and 13 bases lay in between. CDR3 length equals 15 residues. Germline CDR1 is LGHNA and CDR2 is YSLEER. The chain's CDR3 is CASSRGQPHSYEQYF. In DNA form, the CDR3 reads TGCGCCAGCAGCCGCGGGCAGCCCCACTCCTACGAGCAGTACTTC.

Only a few counts were recorded for this clonotype. The J gene is TRBJ2-4, the V gene TRBV4-1; no firm D call. CDR3 length: 15 residues. V lost 0 bases to trimming and J lost 0 bases, with 6 bases between them. CDR1 is MGHRA and CDR2 is YSYEKL in the germline V gene. CDR3 sequence: CASSQDYLAKNIQYF. DNA of the CDR3: TGCGCCAGCAGCCAAGATTACCTAGCCAAAAACATTCAGTACTTC.

About this clonotype itself: The junction shows a germline mismatch at one end, possibly a read error. The chain combines TRBV28 with TRBJ2-5; 8 nucleotides agree with TRBD1. Germline lookup yields CDR1 MDHEN and CDR2 SYDVKM. This CDR3 is 14 amino acids long. CDR3 residues: CAGSLAGGSETQYF. The CDR3 nucleotides read TGTGCCGGCAGTTTAGCAGGGGGCTCAGAGACCCAGTACTTC. Combining the CDR3 with reference TRBV28 and TRBJ2-5 gives the whole variable domain DVKVTQSSRYLVKRTGEKVFLECVQDMDHENMFWYRQDPGLGLRLIYFSYDVKMKEKGDIPEGYSVSREKKERFSLILESASTNQTSMYLCAGSLAGGSETQYFGPGTRLLVL.

Note on this clonotype: A much bigger clone sits one base away, suggesting this may be a read error. The gene calls are TRBV27 and TRBJ2-7, with D perhaps matching TRBD1 (5 bases). CDR3 size: 15 residues. Germline V lookup: CDR1 MNHEY, CDR2 SMNVEV (reference sequence). The CDR3 DNA follows: TGTGCCAGCAGCCTGAGAATAGGGGATAGGAACGAGCGGTACTTC. This translates into CASSLRIGDRNERYF.

This clonotype has ten or more counts. V is TRBV2 and J is TRBJ1-3; D is unresolved. This CDR3 contains 14 residues. V lost 7 bases, J lost 4 bases, and 14 bases lay in between. Germline assignment: CDR1 SNHLY and CDR2 FYNNEI. The CDR3 reads CASTLRTAGNTIYF. The DNA for the CDR3 is TGTGCCAGCACCCTCCGCACAGCCGGAAACACCATATATTTT. The full variable domain, with the rest looked up from reference TRBV2 and TRBJ1-3, is EPEVTQTPSHQVTQMGQEVILRCVPISNHLYFYWYRQILGQKVEFLVSFYNNEISEKSEIFDDQFSVERPDGSNFTLKIRSTKLEDSAMYFCASTLRTAGNTIYFGEGSWLTVV.

This clonotype was detected many times. The chain links TRBV28 to TRBJ1-4, with a tentative D call TRBD1 (5 bases). CDR1 and CDR2 (germline): MDHEN, SYDVKM. The CDR3 extends over 15 amino acids. The ends were cut back, 6 bases at V and 0 bases at J, with 11 bases in the middle. For the CDR3, the DNA is TGTGCCAGCAGCTTCACAGGACCAACTAATGAAAAACTGTTTTTT. This gives the protein CASSFTGPTNEKLFF.

This clonotype was counted at least ten times. This chain links TRBV12-3 or TRBV12-4 with TRBJ2-3, with TRBD2 identical over 7 bases. This CDR3 contains 15 residues. V shed 5 bases, J shed 4 bases, and the junction held 9 bases outside the gene matches. The CDR3 sequence: CASSRAGFSSDTQYF. The CDR3 DNA reads TGTGCCAGCAGTCGAGCGGGATTCTCGTCAGATACGCAGTATTTT.

This clonotype was seen ten or more times. This rearrangement joins TRBV2 to TRBJ2-3; D may be TRBD2 (5 bases). The V and J ends lost 6 bases and 5 bases respectively, with 12 bases between them. Germline CDR1 reads SNHLY; CDR2 reads FYNNEI. The CDR3 loop spans 13 amino acids. Written as DNA, the CDR3 is TGTGCCAGCAGCCCCGATACTAGAGATACGCAGTATTTT. Amino acid sequence: CASSPDTRDTQYF.

This clonotype occurred many times. V and J are TRBV20-1 and TRBJ2-3; maybe TRBD1 (6 bases). The CDR3 consists of 15 residues. The V end was cut by 2 bases, the J end by 0 bases, with 12 bases between. Looked up from germline, CDR1 is DFQATT and CDR2 is SNEGSKA (reference sequence). CDR3 region: CSARPRGRSTDTQYF. In nucleotides, the CDR3 is TGCAGTGCTAGACCCAGGGGTAGGAGCACAGATACGCAGTATTTT.

The chain carries TRBV7-3 and TRBJ2-3, with TRBD2 identical over 9 bases. Germline CDR1 is SGHTA and CDR2 is FQGTGA. The length of the CDR3 is 16 residues. V gave up 5 bases and J gave up 4 bases; unmatched junction bases: 10. For the CDR3, the DNA is TGTGCCAGCAGCGATGGGACTAGCTGGAGGGCAGATACGCAGTATTTT. Protein: CASSDGTSWRADTQYF.

This clonotype was recorded a few times. The chain has TRBV11-2 and TRBJ2-1, with 7 bases fitting TRBD1. Looked up from germline, CDR1 is SGHAT and CDR2 is FQNNGV. Germline trimming cut 5 bases from V and 7 bases from J; bases unmatched to any gene: 14. This CDR3 comprises 16 residues. The CDR3 protein is CASSTRQGKLRNEQFF. CDR3 in DNA: TGTGCCAGCAGCACTCGACAGGGAAAACTTAGAAATGAGCAGTTCTTC. Looking up the rest from reference TRBV11-2 and TRBJ2-1 gives the full variable domain: EAGVAQSPRYKIIEKRQSVAFWCNPISGHATLYWYQQILGQGPKLLIQFQNNGVVDDSQLPKDRFSAERLKGVDSTLKIQPAKLEDSAVYLCASSTRQGKLRNEQFFGPGTRLTVL.

This clonotype was counted at least ten times. V usage is TRBV4-3 and J usage is TRBJ2-5; D gene unclear. Germline-derived CDR1 and CDR2 are LGHNA and YSLEER. This CDR3 comprises 13 residues. Trimming took 1 base from V and 4 from J, leaving 7 bases between them. CDR3 sequence reads: CASSQGYGETQYF. As DNA, the CDR3 is TGCGCCAGCAGCCAAGGCTATGGAGAGACCCAGTACTTC.

This clonotype was picked up a small number of times. This chain uses TRBV4-1 with TRBJ2-5; no clear D gene. Trimming took 4 bases from V and 5 from J, leaving 8 bases between them. Per the germline V gene, CDR1 is MGHRA and CDR2 is YSYEKL. The CDR3 runs 12 residues. The chain's CDR3 is CASSRSRETQYF. CDR3 sequence (DNA): TGCGCCAGCAGCCGCTCGCGGGAGACCCAGTACTTC.

This clonotype was seen repeatedly, ten times or more. This chain joins TRBV28 and TRBJ1-5, with D maybe TRBD1 (5 bases). From germline, CDR1 is MDHEN and CDR2 SYDVKM. The V end was cut by 4 bases, the J end by 5 bases, with 18 bases between. This CDR3 spans 16 amino acids. The CDR3 is CASSSRRRGKYQPQHF. In DNA form, the CDR3 reads TGTGCCAGCAGTTCCAGAAGGAGGGGCAAATATCAGCCCCAGCATTTT.

This clonotype was found once. V usage is TRBV5-1 and J usage is TRBJ2-3; TRBD2 aligns across 13 bases. Unmatched junction bases numbered 7, after V lost 0 bases and J lost 6 bases. Per the germline V gene, CDR1 is SGHRS and CDR2 is YFSETQ. The CDR3 has 17 amino acids. The CDR3 sequence is CASSLELAGGVRDTQYF. CDR3 nucleotide sequence: TGCGCCAGCAGCTTGGAACTAGCGGGAGGGGTGAGGGATACGCAGTATTTT.

This clonotype turned up a few times. The rearrangement uses TRBV9 and TRBJ2-2; no clear D. In germline, CDR1 is SGDLS, CDR2 YYNGEE. The CDR3 is 13 residues long. V was pared by 6 bases and J by 1 base, with 7 bases between. The chain's CDR3 is CASKRGNTGELFF. The CDR3, as DNA: TGTGCCAGCAAAAGAGGGAACACCGGGGAGCTGTTTTTT.

This chain connects TRBV27 to TRBJ2-1; TRBD2 might be the D (6 bases). The CDR3 runs to 17 residues. Germline V gene lookup returns CDR1 MNHEY and CDR2 SMNVEV (reference sequence). Between the trimmed V and J ends, which lost 4 bases and 2 bases, there was a span of 18 bases. The CDR3 protein is CASSSLLAALTYNEQFF. Written as DNA, the CDR3 is TGTGCCAGCAGTTCCCTTTTAGCGGCACTAACCTACAATGAGCAGTTCTTC.

The table lists this clonotype with many counts. This chain uses TRBV18 with TRBJ2-4, with 7 positions matching TRBD1. The V and J ends lost 2 bases and 5 bases, in that order; junction bases with no gene match: 0. CDR3 length: 13 residues. Germline lookup yields CDR1 KGHSH and CDR2 LQKENI. Here the CDR3 reads CASSPGTENIQYF. CDR3 bases: TGTGCCAGCTCACCAGGGACAGAAAACATTCAGTACTTC.

This chain's CDR3 is CASSYGWGQNTGELFF. CDR3 nucleotides: TGTGCCAGCAGCTACGGTTGGGGGCAAAACACCGGGGAGCTGTTTTTT. This rearrangement joins TRBV7-9 to TRBJ2-2, with TRBD1 as a possible D gene (6 bases). Trimming took 4 bases from V and 2 from J, leaving 14 bases between them. The CDR3 is 16 residues long. Germline V CDR1 and CDR2: SEHNR, FQNEAQ (reference sequence).

V gene TRBV5-5 combines with J gene TRBJ1-4; 7 bases fit TRBD1. The CDR3 has 20 residues. Trimming took 0 bases from V and 7 from J; bases not matched to a gene: 21. Germline CDR1 and CDR2: SGHKS and YYEKEE (reference sequence). As DNA, the CDR3 is TGTGCCAGCAGCTTGGCCTTGTCCGACCCGCGACAGGGCCGGGGTGAAAAACTGTTTTTT. Translating gives CASSLALSDPRQGRGEKLFF.

In its sample, this clonotype was seen many times. This rearrangement joins TRBV9 to TRBJ1-1; 8 bases agree with TRBD1. Germline V gene data show CDR1 as SGDLS and CDR2 as YYNGEE. CDR3 length equals 13 residues. The V and J ends lost 3 bases and 3 bases, in that order; junction bases with no gene match: 1. CDR3 nucleotides: TGTGCCAGCAGCGCGGGACAGGACACTGAAGCTTTCTTT. Translating gives CASSAGQDTEAFF.

This clonotype was seen ten or more times. The chain has TRBV3-1 and TRBJ2-1; 10 nucleotides match TRBD2. This CDR3 spans 19 amino acids. The germline gives CDR1 LGHDT, CDR2 YNNKEL (reference sequence). Unmatched junction bases numbered 11, after V lost 3 bases and J lost 0 bases. Here the CDR3 DNA reads TGTGCCAGCAGCCACACTGGGGGTAGCGGGGGGAGCTCCTACAATGAGCAGTTCTTC. The encoded protein is CASSHTGGSGGSSYNEQFF.

This clonotype was seen at least ten times. The chain combines TRBV20-1 with TRBJ1-2; TRBD1 matches at 12 bases. The junction had 6 bases not matched to a gene; V was cut back by 6 bases and J by 4 bases. Germline V gene data show CDR1 as DFQATT and CDR2 as SNEGSKA (reference sequence). CDR3 length equals 14 residues. The CDR3 DNA sequence: TGCAGTGCCCGCGGGACAGGGGGCCTCTATGGCTACACCTTC. It is translated as CSARGTGGLYGYTF.

In this sample, this clonotype turned up many times. The J gene is TRBJ2-1, the V gene TRBV3-1, with TRBD2 identical over 9 bases. Germline trimming cut 1 base from V and 7 bases from J; bases unmatched to any gene: 8. The germline CDR1 and CDR2 sequences are LGHDT and YNNKEL (reference sequence). The CDR3 spans 16 residues. CDR3 protein: CASSQAVLAGKNEQFF. DNA for the CDR3: TGTGCCAGCAGCCAAGCAGTCCTAGCGGGAAAAAATGAGCAGTTCTTC.

Remarks on this clonotype: It may be a read error: a sequence one base away is much more abundant. The chain carries TRBV7-3 and TRBJ2-1, with a tentative D call TRBD2 (7 bases). The CDR3 runs 14 residues. Germline lookup yields CDR1 SGHTA and CDR2 FQGTGA. Trimming cost V 2 bases and J 10 bases, with 15 bases left between them. The CDR3 here is CASSLGGAHHEQFF. The CDR3 nucleotides are TGTGCCAGCAGCTTAGGGGGGGCCCACCACGAGCAGTTCTTC.

This clonotype has ten or more counts. The chain carries TRBV5-1 and TRBJ1-1; the D gene is possibly TRBD1 (5 bases). With 0 bases removed from V and 6 bases from J, the gap between germline ends came to 9 bases. The germline V gene encodes CDR1 SGHRS and CDR2 YFSETQ. This CDR3 has 13 residues. CDR3 sequence (DNA): TGCGCCAGCAGCTTGGTTAGGGGTGCTGAAGCTTTCTTT. Translation gives CASSLVRGAEAFF. The variable domain in full, with the rest retrieved from reference TRBV5-1 and TRBJ1-1, is KAGVTQTPRYLIKTRGQQVTLSCSPISGHRSVSWYQQTPGQGLQFLFEYFSETQRNKGNFPGRFSGRQFSNSRSEMNVSTLELGDSALYLCASSLVRGAEAFFGQGTRLTVV.